The T cell receptor beta chain under discussion was sequenced for a study of blood T cell repertoires in COVID-19. Study-level background: Both acute and convalescent COVID-19 samples were obtained from the United States, Italy and Spain. The cDNA or gDNA used as material had been derived from T cells, B-cell-depleted T cells, or PBMCs.

In the original processing: For nucleated cells, counts were estimated from reference gene primer amplification. Here immunoSEQ multiplex PCR was the method, and the copy in TCRdb shows in-frame clones only, minus some. V and J calls plus clone size are reproduced from that table; the DNA served to infer D and trimming. Here the sample spans roughly 220,000 clones, 84% being singletons. This CDR3 has 13 residues. In germline, CDR1 is MNHEY, CDR2 SMNVEV (reference sequence). Deletions cut 3 bases from V and 9 bases from J, with 12 bases between. The TCR comes from a woman aged 60-75 years who had recovered from COVID-19. Sample: peripheral blood. The J gene is TRBJ1-5, the V gene TRBV27, with D possibly matching TRBD1 (5 bases). The CDR3 DNA sequence: TGTGCCAGCAGTTTCGCACAGGTTGCGCCCCAGCATTTT. Amino acid sequence: CASSFAQVAPQHF.